The 16 T cell receptor beta chains in this list originate from one sample, sequenced in a study of regulatory T cells in long-lasting Graves disease. iRepertoire HTBI primers and Arm-PCR of CDR3 regions built TCR beta libraries. From the multiplex PCR reads, TCRdb called clonotypes with MiXCR, one entry per CDR3 protein. The profile shows about 620,000 distinct CDR3 sequences, around 17% of them singletons. Time point meaning: newly diagnosed GD, antithyroid drugs for less than 3 months. TCR sequences were obtained from RNA taken from PBMCs. Another study also made use of these data, one on T cells in Graves' hyperthyroidism and ophthalmopathy.

The specimen comprised peripheral blood mononuclear cells (PBMCs), sampled at new diagnosis, from a patient treated with antithyroid drugs. The receptors were gathered from a woman younger than 45 with Graves disease.

This clonotype was observed a few times. V and J are TRBV18 and TRBJ2-7, with D perhaps being TRBD1 or TRBD2 (6 bases each). CDR3 size: 15 residues. The V and J ends lost 8 bases and 0 bases respectively, with 17 bases between them. Germline CDR1 is KGHSH and CDR2 is LQKENI. The CDR3 is CASTSGASSSYEQYF. The CDR3 DNA reads as TGTGCCAGCACATCGGGGGCTAGCAGCTCCTACGAGCAGTACTTC.

This chain connects TRBV6-5 to TRBJ1-1, with D unresolved. Trimming stripped 0 bases from V and 0 bases from J, with 8 bases between. Germline-derived CDR1 and CDR2 are MNHEY and SVGAGI. This CDR3 region has 15 residues. The CDR3 DNA reads as TGTGCCAGCAGTTACTCGATACAATTGAACACTGAAGCTTTCTTT. Encoded protein: CASSYSIQLNTEAFF.

The rearrangement uses TRBV9 and TRBJ2-7; D may be TRBD2 (6 bases). Germline-derived CDR1 and CDR2 are SGDLS and YYNGEE. The CDR3 sequence is 15 residues long. V lost 2 bases to trimming and J lost 2 bases, with 14 bases between them. The CDR3, as DNA: TGTGCCAGCAGCGTGACTCCGGGACTCACCTACGAGCAGTACTTC. The encoded protein is CASSVTPGLTYEQYF.

There are a few counts of this clonotype. A far larger clone is only one base removed, so a read error is likely. V usage is TRBV12-3 or TRBV12-4 and J usage is TRBJ2-1, with TRBD1 identical over 10 bases. The CDR3 has 15 residues. V dropped 5 bases and J dropped 3; count of bases not matched to a gene: 4. DNA for the CDR3: TGTGCCAGCAGTGAAGACAGGGGGCTCTACAATGAGCAGTTCTTC. Its translation: CASSEDRGLYNEQFF.

This clonotype was counted many times. The V gene is TRBV7-9, the J gene TRBJ1-5; TRBD1 might be the D (5 bases). CDR1 is SEHNR and CDR2 is FQNEAQ in the germline V gene (reference sequence). V lost 3 bases and J 8 bases, leaving 14 bases between the germline ends. CDR3 length: 14 residues. The CDR3 sequence: CASSFWGDKEPQHF. In nucleotides, the CDR3 is TGTGCCAGCAGCTTTTGGGGGGATAAAGAGCCCCAGCATTTT.

The chain uses TRBV30 and TRBJ2-1, with 13 positions matching TRBD2. Germline CDR1 and CDR2: GTSNPN and SVGIG (reference sequence). The CDR3 sequence is 21 residues long. V trimming: 0 bases; J trimming: 1 base; junction bases outside the gene matches: 15. The CDR3 DNA follows: TGTGCCTGGAGTGTACGGTGGGGACTAGCGGGGTTGGAGGAGTCCTACAATGAGCAGTTCTTC. This encodes CAWSVRWGLAGLEESYNEQFF.

The chain couples TRBV24-1 to TRBJ2-2; tentatively, D is TRBD2 (6 bases). Trimming left V 3 bases short and J 0 bases short, with 22 bases between. Germline V gene sequence: CDR1 KGHDR, CDR2 SFDVKD. The CDR3 is made up of 20 amino acids. The CDR3 loop reads CATSDTQGRQGGTNTGELFF. In DNA, the CDR3 is TGTGCCACCAGTGATACGCAGGGTCGGCAAGGCGGGACGAACACCGGGGAGCTGTTTTTT.

This clonotype occurred many times. The chain joins TRBV28 to TRBJ2-1; D unclear. This CDR3 spans 14 amino acids. The V and J ends lost 2 bases and 6 bases respectively, with 11 bases between them. The germline CDR1 and CDR2 sequences are MDHEN and SYDVKM. The CDR3, as DNA: TGTGCCAGCAGTTTACCACATACCGCCAATGAGCAGTTCTTC. It codes for CASSLPHTANEQFF.

This clonotype came up many times. The chain has TRBV12-3 or TRBV12-4 and TRBJ2-3, with D possibly being TRBD1 (5 bases). Trimming stripped 6 bases from V and 8 bases from J, with 12 bases between. The CDR3 has 12 amino acids. This chain's CDR3 is CASSHGQSTQYF. For the CDR3, the DNA is TGTGCCAGCAGCCACGGACAATCTACGCAGTATTTT.

This clonotype was seen many times. The chain joins TRBV6-2 or TRBV6-3 to TRBJ2-5, with D possibly called TRBD1 or TRBD2 (5 bases each). V gave up 6 bases and J gave up 2 bases, with 31 bases separating them. This CDR3 has 20 amino acids. CDR1 is MNHEY, CDR2 SVGEGT, per germline. CDR3 DNA sequence: TGTGCCAGCAGCCCGCGCTACACTTCCGTCTGGAAGCGGACACAAGAGACCCAGTACTTC. This codes for CASSPRYTSVWKRTQETQYF.

This clonotype was found a few times. The chain employs TRBV9 and TRBJ2-6; D remains unclear. Trimming removed 4 bases at V and 0 bases at J, with 8 bases between. There are 15 residues in the CDR3. The V gene's germline CDR1 is SGDLS and CDR2 YYNGEE. CDR3 residues: CASSLPTSGANVLTF. CDR3 in DNA: TGTGCCAGCAGCCTTCCGACCTCTGGGGCCAACGTCCTGACTTTC.

For this clonotype: Just one base apart from a much larger clone, this may be a read error. J is TRBJ2-1 and V is TRBV12-3 or TRBV12-4, with D uncertain. This CDR3 is built from 15 residues. The V end was cut by 4 bases, the J end by 6 bases, with 16 bases between. CDR3 sequence reads: CASSCRHQTLNEQFF. The CDR3 bases are TGTGCCAGCAGTTGTCGGCACCAGACCCTCAATGAGCAGTTCTTC.

This clonotype was found many times. V and J are TRBV6-5 and TRBJ1-4; TRBD1 matches 8 bases. CDR3 length equals 18 residues. V was clipped by 4 bases and J by 8 bases; unmatched bases: 18. Per germline, CDR1 MNHEY and CDR2 SVGAGI. CDR3 in DNA: TGTGCCAGCAGTTTCTCCGGGACAGGTGCCCCCGTTCGAGAAAAACTGTTTTTT. It encodes CASSFSGTGAPVREKLFF.

To note about this clonotype: A clone one base away is much larger, so this may be a read error. Because it lacks the conserved phenylalanine or tryptophan at the end, this CDR3 is likely a read error. This sequence joins TRBV27 and TRBJ2-7, with 11 bases lining up with TRBD2. The CDR3 covers 15 residues. V lost 8 bases to trimming and J lost 3 bases; unmatched junction nucleotides: 9. Germline loops: CDR1 MNHEY, CDR2 SMNVEV (reference sequence). CDR3 region: CASSATGTSGYEQYI. The CDR3 DNA follows: TGTGCCAGCTCAGCAACCGGGACTAGCGGCTACGAGCAGTACATC.

Of note for this clonotype: This sequence may be a read error, since a much larger clone differs from it by one base. The chain couples TRBV7-9 to TRBJ2-4; 8 bases are a match to TRBD1. The CDR3 has 15 amino acids. Germline CDR1 SEHNR, CDR2 FQNEAQ (reference sequence). Losses at the gene ends were 5 bases for V and 7 bases for J; bases not matched to a gene: 10. The DNA for the CDR3 is TGTGCCAGCAGCCCTTTCGCGGGACAGGCGAACATTCAGTACTTC. It translates to CASSPFAGQANIQYF. Supplemented by reference TRBV7-9 and TRBJ2-4, the full variable domain reads DTGVSQNPRHKITKRGQNVTFRCDPISEHNRLYWYRQTLGQGPEFLTYFQNEAQLEKSRLLSDRFSAERPKGSFSTLEIQRTEQGDSAMYLCASSPFAGQANIQYFGAGTRLSVL.

The chain couples TRBV2 to TRBJ1-3; 8 nucleotides match TRBD1. This CDR3 region has 19 residues. The junction had 17 bases not matched to a gene; V was cut back by 7 bases and J by 0 bases. Germline V gene sequence: CDR1 SNHLY, CDR2 FYNNEI. The CDR3 spells CASTRIGTGAANSGNTIYF. The CDR3 coding sequence is TGTGCCAGCACGAGGATAGGGACAGGCGCCGCTAACTCTGGAAACACCATATATTTT.